This T cell receptor beta chain was sequenced in a study of beta chain features in type 1 diabetes (dated by TCRdb to 2017 to 2018). For the study in its entirety: Patients and healthy donors did not differ in mean age, gender distribution, total cell number or subset yield. A total of some 110 million sorted cells were examined across all samples, and a strong correlation was observed between cell number per subset and RNA yield. The study compared TCRB repertoires of sorted circulating CD4+ T cell subsets between recently diagnosed type 1 diabetes patients and matched healthy donors. Regulatory and stem cell-like memory subsets were isolated from only 8 patients and roughly eight healthy donors, whereas naive and central memory subsets came from all 30 or so donors.

The entire isolated RNA was reverse transcribed using the High Capacity cDNA Reverse Transcription Kit, and thus expressed TCRB transcripts were sequenced. Naive, central memory and regulatory T cell samples underwent deep immunoSEQ sequencing, averaging about 3.57 million total reads per sample. After sorted cells were lysed in RLT buffer, RNA was extracted with DNase-treated RNeasy Micro or Mini kits, with the choice depending on cell number. Each cell subset was processed separately to prevent cross-contamination, with patient and healthy donor samples processed together. The immunoSEQ multiplex PCR was used to amplify TCRB sequences from cDNA, yielding 87-bp fragments that span the CDR3 region. Amplicons were sequenced on the Illumina HiSeq platform. In the authors' own workflow: PCR bias was computationally corrected using synthetic template baselines, reads within Hamming distance 2 were collapsed, and singletons that could not be merged were discarded. By aligning reads against IMGT, V, D and J genes, CDR3 length, and insertions or deletions at six rearrangement sites were assigned. Within each subset, clonotype counts were normalized to sorted cell number, after which true diversity and Gini coefficients were computed with the tcR R package. The overlap coefficient, calculated on TCRB nucleotide sequences, was used to measure repertoire sharing. TCRdb re-hosts the immuneACCESS table, in-frame sequences only. Its copies lack some clones; in the studies checked, an unresolved V gene accounts for under half of them, and the cause for the rest is not known. V, J and clone size reflect that table, while D and trimming were determined from the DNA. The table for this sample lists 300,000 to 400,000 clones; over 8.5% of them were counted only once. Roughly 0.6% of the sample is taken by the ten largest.

Ends trimmed: V by 6 bases, J by 0 bases; bases unmatched to a gene: 6. The CDR3 measures 16 amino acids from cysteine to phenylalanine. Of the read, only the CDR3 DNA is kept; its 48 bases are in frame from base 1. CDR1 LNHDA and CDR2 SQIVND are derived from the germline V gene (reference sequence). Overall study results and their limits: Patients with type 1 diabetes made fewer insertions and deleted more nucleotides at VDJ recombination sites, implying thymic rearrangement abnormalities. HLA sub-analyses involved small numbers of individuals, so any influence of HLA type on TCRB rearrangement remained unresolved. A moderate but significant shortening of TCRB CDR3 length was observed in type 1 diabetes patients in all four CD4+ subsets. Because cDNA was sequenced instead of genomic DNA, highly expressing activated cells could be over-represented, though the groups showed no difference in activation or CD3 levels. Naive, central memory and regulatory TCRB repertoires appeared more similar among patients than among healthy donors. Shorter templates might have been favored by PCR, but patient and control samples were amplified and corrected together, so both groups would have been affected equally by any skew.

Each donor gave one peripheral blood draw, averaging around 0.11 L, which was collected into heparinised tubes. Using a panel that included CD45RO, CCR7, CD25, CD127, CD95 and CD27, naive, central memory, regulatory and stem cell-like memory CD4+ T cells were sorted on a BD FACSAria II. Purity was above 95% for every sorted population. PBMCs were isolated immediately by Lymphoprep density gradient centrifugation and stained directly without culture. Samples were stained and sorted in pairs, with one healthy donor and one patient per experiment, so that batch effects were minimized. Worth noting for this clone: Its antigen is currently not known. No base-level quality is on record; no much larger clone is a single base apart.

Material: central memory CD4+ T cells from blood. The receptor chain draws on TRBV19 and TRBJ2-7; 12 of the junction bases match TRBD2. The origin of this receptor is a man aged 25 to 40 with type 1 diabetes. The CDR3 region: CASSRTSGRTSYEQYF. In nucleotide form, the sequence is TGTGCCAGTAGCCGAACTAGCGGGAGGACCTCCTACGAGCAGTACTTC.